This T cell receptor (beta chain) emerged from a study of siplizumab effects on memory and regulatory T cells. Study conclusions and caveats: Treg origin accounted for an average of roughly 65% of mappable alloreactive CD4+ clones with siplizumab and roughly 26% in controls.

About 1.1 x 10^5 TCR templates were measured in each sample. Clones were read by immunoSEQ multiplex PCR, and TCRdb kept only the in-frame ones, dropping some. The table lists more than 95,000 clones, over 90% of them singletons. The V gene's germline CDR1 is SNHLY and CDR2 FYNNEI. The CDR3 spans 15 residues. Trimming removed 6 bases from V and 0 bases from J, with 12 bases in between. A remark on this clone: The antigen is undetermined.

This chain joins TRBV2 and TRBJ1-5, with unresolved D. The specimen was Tregs sorted from blood. The clonotype originates from a human donor in good health. CDR3 sequence reads: CASRRKRDSNQPQHF. Here the CDR3 DNA reads TGTGCCAGCAGAAGAAAACGTGATAGCAATCAGCCCCAGCATTTT.